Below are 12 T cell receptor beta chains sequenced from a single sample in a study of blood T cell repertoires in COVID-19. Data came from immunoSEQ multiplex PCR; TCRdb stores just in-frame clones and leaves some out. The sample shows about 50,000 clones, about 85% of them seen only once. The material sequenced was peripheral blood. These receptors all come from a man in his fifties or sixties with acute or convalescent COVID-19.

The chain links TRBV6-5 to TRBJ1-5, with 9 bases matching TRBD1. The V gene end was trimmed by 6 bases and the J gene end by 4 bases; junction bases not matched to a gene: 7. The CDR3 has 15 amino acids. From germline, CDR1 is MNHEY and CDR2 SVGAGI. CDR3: CASRPGDRGNQPQHF. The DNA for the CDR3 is TGTGCCAGCAGGCCAGGAGACAGGGGGAATCAGCCCCAGCATTTT.

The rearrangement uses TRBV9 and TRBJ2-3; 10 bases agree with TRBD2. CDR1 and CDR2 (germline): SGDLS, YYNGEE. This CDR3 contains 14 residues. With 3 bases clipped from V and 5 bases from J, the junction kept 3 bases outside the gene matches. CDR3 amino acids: CASSDSSGGDTQYF. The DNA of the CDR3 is TGTGCCAGCAGCGACTCTAGCGGGGGAGATACGCAGTATTTT.

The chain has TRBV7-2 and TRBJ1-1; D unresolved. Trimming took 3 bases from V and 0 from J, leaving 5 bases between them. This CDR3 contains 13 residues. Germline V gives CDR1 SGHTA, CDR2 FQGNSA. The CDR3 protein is CASSLRLNTEAFF. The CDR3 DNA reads TGTGCCAGCAGCTTGCGGTTGAACACTGAAGCTTTCTTT.

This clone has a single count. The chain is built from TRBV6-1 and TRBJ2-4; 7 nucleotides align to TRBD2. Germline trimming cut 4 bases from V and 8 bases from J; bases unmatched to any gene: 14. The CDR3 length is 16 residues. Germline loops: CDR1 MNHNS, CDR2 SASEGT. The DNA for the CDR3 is TGTGCCAGCAGTGTTAGGCTAGCGGATCCCAAGGACATTCAGTACTTC. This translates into CASSVRLADPKDIQYF.

The CDR3 region has the DNA TGTGCCAGCAGTGCCCTTCTGTTCCAGAGGAGCGGCAGGACTGAAGCTTTCTTT. It is translated as CASSALLFQRSGRTEAFF. The V gene is TRBV27, the J gene TRBJ1-1; D not certain. CDR3 size: 18 residues. The V and J ends lost 5 bases and 5 bases respectively, with 27 bases between them. In germline, CDR1 is MNHEY, CDR2 SMNVEV (reference sequence).

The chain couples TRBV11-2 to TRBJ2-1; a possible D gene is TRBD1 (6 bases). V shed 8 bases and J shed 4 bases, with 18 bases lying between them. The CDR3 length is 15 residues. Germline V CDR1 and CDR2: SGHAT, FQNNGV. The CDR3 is CASEGTLGGYNEQFF. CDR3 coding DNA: TGTGCCAGCGAGGGTACCCTAGGGGGATACAATGAGCAGTTCTTC.

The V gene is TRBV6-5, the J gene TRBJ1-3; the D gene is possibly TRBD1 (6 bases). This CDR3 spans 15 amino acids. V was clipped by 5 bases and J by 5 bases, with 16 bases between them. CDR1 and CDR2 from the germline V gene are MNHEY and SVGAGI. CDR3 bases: TGTGCCAGCAGTCCGCTGACAGGCTCACGAAACACCATATATTTT. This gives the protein CASSPLTGSRNTIYF.

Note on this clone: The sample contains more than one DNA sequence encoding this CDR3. The CDR3 sequence is CASSLAGYGNTIYF. CDR3 sequence (DNA): TGCGCCAGCAGCTTGGCGGGGTATGGAAACACCATATATTTT. The chain combines TRBV5-1 with TRBJ1-3; no firm D call. The length of the CDR3 is 14 residues. V was trimmed by 0 bases and J by 3 bases, leaving 7 bases between them. The germline CDR1 and CDR2 sequences are SGHRS and YFSETQ.

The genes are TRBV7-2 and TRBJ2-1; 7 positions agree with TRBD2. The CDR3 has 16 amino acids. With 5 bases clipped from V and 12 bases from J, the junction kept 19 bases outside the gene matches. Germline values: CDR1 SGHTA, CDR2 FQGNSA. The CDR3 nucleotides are TGTGCCAGCAGCGGTGGAGGGGTCCTAGCGGAACTGGGGCAGTTCTTC. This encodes CASSGGGVLAELGQFF. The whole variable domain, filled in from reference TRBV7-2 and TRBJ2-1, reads GAGVSQSPSNKVTEKGKDVELRCDPISGHTALYWYRQSLGQGLEFLIYFQGNSAPDKSGLPSDRFSAERTGGSVSTLTIQRTQQEDSAVYLCASSGGGVLAELGQFFGPGTRLTVL.

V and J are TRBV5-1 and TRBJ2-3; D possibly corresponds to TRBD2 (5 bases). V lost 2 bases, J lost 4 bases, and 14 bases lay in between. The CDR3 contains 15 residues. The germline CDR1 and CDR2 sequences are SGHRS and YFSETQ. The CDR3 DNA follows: TGCGCCAGCAGCTTTGGCTCCCAGAGGGCAGATACGCAGTATTTT. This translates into CASSFGSQRADTQYF.

The CDR3 reads CASSAAGGPREQFF. The CDR3, as DNA: TGTGCCAGCAGCGCAGCGGGAGGGCCGCGTGAGCAGTTCTTC. This chain connects TRBV6-5 to TRBJ2-1, with TRBD2 matching 10 bases. The CDR3 sequence is 14 residues long. Unmatched junction bases numbered 8, after V lost 6 bases and J lost 9 bases. Germline V gives CDR1 MNHEY, CDR2 SVGAGI.

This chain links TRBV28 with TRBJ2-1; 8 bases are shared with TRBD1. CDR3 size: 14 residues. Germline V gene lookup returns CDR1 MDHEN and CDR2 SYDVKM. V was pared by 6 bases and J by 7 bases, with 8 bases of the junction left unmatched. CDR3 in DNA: TGTGCCAGCAGCAACAGGGGGGTACGGAATGAGCAGTTCTTC. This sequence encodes CASSNRGVRNEQFF.